The rows below give T cell receptor beta chains drawn from one sample of a study of T cell repertoires in cytomegalovirus infection. No antigens are known for them. Each CDR3 protein gets one entry after TCRdb re-called the reads with MiXCR. Among 650,000 to 900,000 distinct CDR3 sequences listed, almost 30% were seen once. The sample in question was cultured CD8+ T cells from PBMCs, obtained from culture after CMV antigen stimulation. These receptor sequences come from a human donor in good health (CMV status not recorded). Some clones in this sample may be carry-over from other donors' samples. CDR3s include the opening cysteine and the closing phenylalanine or tryptophan. A D gene is named only where the DNA matches it firmly. Expanded clones are given a class, and other clones once, few, many or no size at all.

V: TRBV4-3; D: .; J: TRBJ2-3; size: few; DNA: TGCGCCAGCAGCTGGGACACAGGTGGACTCACAGATACGCAGTATTTT; CDR3: CASSWDTGGLTDTQYF
V: TRBV10-2; D: TRBD2; J: TRBJ2-1; size: few; DNA: TGCGCCAGCAGTGATAGGACGGGGGGGCCCAATGAGCAGTTCTTC; CDR3: CASSDRTGGPNEQFF
V: TRBV6-2/TRBV6-3; D: .; J: TRBJ1-5; size: few; DNA: TGTGCCAGCAGTTACCCAACTTATAGCAATCAGCCCCAGCATTTT; CDR3: CASSYPTYSNQPQHF
V: TRBV7-2; D: TRBD1; J: TRBJ1-5; size: many; DNA: TGTGCCAGCAGCTTCGCGACAGGGAACCAGCCCCAGCATTTT; CDR3: CASSFATGNQPQHF
V: TRBV6-5; D: TRBD1; J: TRBJ1-2; size: .; DNA: TGTGCCAGCAGTTACACATACAGGGGGCATATCTATGGCTACACCTTC; CDR3: CASSYTYRGHIYGYTF
V: TRBV24-1; D: .; J: TRBJ1-1; size: few; DNA: TGTGCCACCAGTTCGAACAGTGAAGCTTTCTTT; CDR3: CATSSNSEAFF
V: TRBV7-6; D: .; J: TRBJ2-2; size: .; DNA: TGTGCTAGCACCTCCGGAGGGGGGAACACCGGGGAGCTGTTTTTT; CDR3: CASTSGGGNTGELFF
V: TRBV27; D: .; J: TRBJ1-6; size: .; DNA: TGTGCCAGCAGCCCTAAGGCAGGGTCGTTTATCCCCCTCCACTTT; CDR3: CASSPKAGSFIPLHF
V: TRBV6-8; D: TRBD1; J: TRBJ2-2; size: .; DNA: TGTGCCAGCAGCCCTGGAGACAGGGGGCGAGGCGGGGAGCTGTTTTTT; CDR3: CASSPGDRGRGGELFF
V: TRBV6-1; D: TRBD2; J: TRBJ2-3; size: many; DNA: TGTGCCAGCAGTGAAGCGCTGGTGGACAGCGGGGGAGATACGCAGTATTTT; CDR3: CASSEALVDSGGDTQYF
V: TRBV29-1; D: TRBD1; J: TRBJ1-2; size: few; DNA: TGCAGCGTTGAGTCGGGACAGGGTTTCAACTATGGCTACACCTTC; CDR3: CSVESGQGFNYGYTF
V: TRBV20-1; D: .; J: TRBJ1-1; size: few; DNA: TGCAGTGCCCCGGAGCGGCGGATGAACACTGAAGCTTTCTTT; CDR3: CSAPERRMNTEAFF
V: TRBV9; D: .; J: TRBJ2-7; size: .; DNA: TGTGCCAGCAGCCCCAGTGGCAGGGTCTACGAGCAGTACTTC; CDR3: CASSPSGRVYEQYF
V: TRBV6-2/TRBV6-3; D: .; J: TRBJ2-3; size: .; DNA: TGTGCCAGCAGCGCCCGCGGCACAGATACGCAGTATTTT; CDR3: CASSARGTDTQYF
V: TRBV6-6; D: TRBD2; J: TRBJ2-7; size: many; DNA: TGTGCCAGCAGTTTCCAGCGGGGGCTCTACGAGCAGTACTTC; CDR3: CASSFQRGLYEQYF
V: TRBV7-9; D: TRBD1; J: TRBJ2-1; size: .; DNA: TGTGCCAGCAGCCGGACAGGGGCCCACAATGAGCAGTTCTTC; CDR3: CASSRTGAHNEQFF
V: TRBV7-3; D: TRBD2; J: TRBJ2-3; size: .; DNA: TGTACCAGCAGCTTAAAGTTCAGCGGGGGTGGAGATACGCAGTATTTT; CDR3: CTSSLKFSGGGDTQYF
V: TRBV6-6; D: .; J: TRBJ2-2; size: few; DNA: TGTGCCAGCGCTTCAAGCGGGGAGCTGTTTTTT; CDR3: CASASSGELFF
V: TRBV12-5; D: .; J: TRBJ1-1; size: few; DNA: TGTGCTAGTGGTCAGAGCTCAGTATACACTGAAGCTTTCTTT; CDR3: CASGQSSVYTEAFF
V: TRBV25-1; D: .; J: TRBJ2-3; size: few; DNA: TGTGCCAGCAGTGAAGACATGTCAGATACGCAGTATTTT; CDR3: CASSEDMSDTQYF
V: TRBV10-3; D: TRBD2; J: TRBJ2-3; size: .; DNA: TGTGCCATCCGAGACACTAGCGGGGGGGCCGGCACAGATACGCAGTATTTT; CDR3: CAIRDTSGGAGTDTQYF
V: TRBV7-9; D: .; J: TRBJ1-5; size: .; DNA: TGTGCCAGCAGCTTAGACAGGGAGCGCAATCAGCCCCAGCATTTT; CDR3: CASSLDRERNQPQHF